These 8 T cell receptor beta chains were all obtained from the same sample, sequenced in a study of T-cell memory formation after mild COVID-19. MiXCR, run by TCRdb on the 5' RACE reads, gives a single entry per CDR3 protein. The profile shows more than 110,000 distinct CDR3 sequences, 11% to 15% of them singletons. The sample taken for sequencing was PBMCs or a T cell subset sorted from them (not recorded which). All receptors come from an adult woman who had mild COVID-19 (a few samples of this study predate the infection). Cell type and time point are not known.

This clonotype was seen at least ten times. The chain uses TRBV7-6 and TRBJ1-2, with unresolved D. The ends were cut back, 7 bases at V and 3 bases at J, with 12 bases in the middle. The CDR3 loop spans 13 amino acids. In germline, CDR1 is SGHVS, CDR2 FNYEAQ. The CDR3: CASTGDIDYGYTF. The CDR3 DNA reads as TGTGCCAGCACCGGGGATATCGACTATGGCTACACCTTC.

CDR3 coding DNA: TGCGCCAGCGGAAATCCACATCAGGGGCGGCGCGACACCGGGGAGCTGTTTTTT. It codes for CASGNPHQGRRDTGELFF. The V gene is TRBV5-1, the J gene TRBJ2-2; tentatively, D is TRBD1 (6 bases). Deletions cut 7 bases from V and 3 bases from J, with 25 bases between. Per germline, CDR1 SGHRS and CDR2 YFSETQ. The CDR3 totals 18 residues. Based on the CDR3 plus reference TRBV5-1 and TRBJ2-2, the full variable domain is KAGVTQTPRYLIKTRGQQVTLSCSPISGHRSVSWYQQTPGQGLQFLFEYFSETQRNKGNFPGRFSGRQFSNSRSEMNVSTLELGDSALYLCASGNPHQGRRDTGELFFGEGSRLTVL.

The CDR3, as DNA: TGTGCCAGCAGTTTATCGCCCGGGACAGACTACGAGCAGTACTTC. Residues: CASSLSPGTDYEQYF. The chain combines TRBV27 with TRBJ2-7; 7 bases align to TRBD1. The germline V gene encodes CDR1 MNHEY and CDR2 SMNVEV (reference sequence). Germline trimming cut 0 bases from V and 3 bases from J; bases unmatched to any gene: 5. The CDR3 consists of 15 residues.

The J gene is TRBJ2-7, the V gene TRBV7-8; 8 nucleotides line up with TRBD1. Germline CDR1 and CDR2: SGHVS and FQNEAQ. J gave up 3 bases and V 1 base, and 8 bases lay outside the gene matches. This CDR3 is 16 amino acids long. This CDR3 is CASSLEGRGLLYEQYF. CDR3 DNA sequence: TGTGCCAGCAGCTTAGAAGGCAGGGGGCTCCTCTACGAGCAGTACTTC.

This clonotype was picked up many times. The rearrangement links TRBV12-3 or TRBV12-4 to TRBJ1-6; 9 bases are shared with TRBD1. Trimming cost V 6 bases and J 6 bases; bases outside gene matches: 6. This CDR3 is 15 amino acids long. The CDR3: CASSRPGQGNSPLHF. For the CDR3, the DNA is TGTGCCAGCAGCCGCCCGGGACAGGGTAATTCACCCCTCCACTTT.

This clonotype has a count of ten or more. This sequence joins TRBV21-1 and TRBJ2-7; TRBD1 is taken as the D call from the table, unchecked against the DNA. TRBV21-1 is recorded as a pseudogene. The CDR3 length is 17 residues. The DNA for the CDR3 is TGTGCCAGCAGCCGGAGCTGGACAGGGGGCATAATCCACGAGCAGTACTTC. Translation: CASSRSWTGGIIHEQYF.

This clonotype was seen only a few times. V usage is TRBV7-9 and J usage is TRBJ2-1, with TRBD2 matching over 9 bases. There are 16 residues in the CDR3. The V gene end was trimmed by 0 bases and the J gene end by 10 bases; junction bases not matched to a gene: 10. CDR1 SEHNR and CDR2 FQNEAQ come from the germline V gene (reference sequence). The CDR3 protein is CASSLAQAGGPWEQFF. CDR3 sequence (DNA): TGTGCCAGCAGCTTAGCGCAGGCGGGAGGGCCTTGGGAGCAGTTCTTC.

This clonotype was observed a few times. The chain carries TRBV6-5 and TRBJ2-5; TRBD1 agrees at 9 bases. With 6 bases clipped from V and 5 bases from J, the junction kept 10 bases outside the gene matches. The germline gives CDR1 MNHEY, CDR2 SVGAGI. The CDR3 sequence is 15 residues long. CDR3 amino acids: CASSIIRQGGETQYF. The CDR3 DNA reads TGTGCCAGCAGCATTATCAGACAGGGGGGTGAGACCCAGTACTTC.